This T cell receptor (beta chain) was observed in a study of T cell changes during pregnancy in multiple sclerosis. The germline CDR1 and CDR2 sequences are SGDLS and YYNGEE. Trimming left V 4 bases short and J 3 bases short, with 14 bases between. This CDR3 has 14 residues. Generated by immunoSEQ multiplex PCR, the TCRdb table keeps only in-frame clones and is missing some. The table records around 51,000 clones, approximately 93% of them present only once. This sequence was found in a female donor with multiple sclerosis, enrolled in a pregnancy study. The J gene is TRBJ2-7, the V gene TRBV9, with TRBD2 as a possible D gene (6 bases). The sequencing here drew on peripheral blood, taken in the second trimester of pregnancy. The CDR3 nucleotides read TGTGCCAGCAGCCCCCGACTAGGGCTCTACGAGCAGTACTTC. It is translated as CASSPRLGLYEQYF.